A single sample gave rise to the 18 T cell receptor beta chains below, sequenced in a study of identical twins. From the 5' RACE reads, TCRdb called clonotypes with MiXCR, one entry per CDR3 protein. In the table there are some 710,000 distinct CDR3 sequences, around 6.1% of which are singletons. Sequenced sample: naive T cells sorted from blood. The receptors shown here come from a man aged 18 to 29 in good health.

This clonotype was counted ten times or more. V is TRBV24-1 and J is TRBJ2-2; D is unresolved. V lost 6 bases and J lost 0, with 7 bases in between. The CDR3 is 14 residues long. CDR1 is KGHDR and CDR2 is SFDVKD in the germline V gene. CDR3 in DNA: TGTGCCACCAGTATACAGTCGAACACCGGGGAGCTGTTTTTT. As protein: CATSIQSNTGELFF.

The CDR3 DNA is TGTGCCAGCAGGGACCGGGACAGCCCTAACTATGGCTACACCTTC. This gives the protein CASRDRDSPNYGYTF. J is TRBJ1-2 and V is TRBV6-1; 7 bases fit TRBD1. The CDR3 runs 15 residues. Germline assignment: CDR1 MNHNS and CDR2 SASEGT. Trimming removed 6 bases from V and 0 bases from J; junction bases left unmatched: 7.

This clonotype was observed many times. The chain couples TRBV5-1 to TRBJ2-5, with TRBD2 identical over 9 bases. This CDR3 region has 16 residues. CDR1 is SGHRS, CDR2 YFSETQ, per germline. V gave up 2 bases and J gave up 4 bases; unmatched junction bases: 9. The CDR3 is CASSFASGTLGETQYF. As DNA, the CDR3 is TGCGCCAGCAGCTTCGCTAGCGGGACCCTGGGAGAGACCCAGTACTTC.

There are a few counts of this clonotype. V gene TRBV20-1 combines with J gene TRBJ2-3; D possibly corresponds to TRBD2 (6 bases). There are 14 residues in the CDR3. The ends were cut back, 6 bases at V and 2 bases at J, with 15 bases in the middle. Germline CDR1 reads DFQATT; CDR2 reads SNEGSKA (reference sequence). The CDR3 sequence is CSARRAGATDTQYF. In DNA form, the CDR3 reads TGCAGTGCCAGGAGGGCCGGGGCCACAGATACGCAGTATTTT.

On this clonotype: This may be a read error: a much more frequent sequence differs by one nucleotide. V and J are TRBV7-3 and TRBJ1-1, with D possibly matching TRBD1 (5 bases). V dropped 1 base and J dropped 2 bases, with 11 bases sitting between them. CDR3 size: 15 residues. Germline lookup yields CDR1 SGHTA and CDR2 FQGTGA. CDR3 residues: CASSLIGGINTEAFF. CDR3 bases: TGTGCCAGCAGCTTAATTGGGGGAATCAACACTGAAGCTTTCTTT.

This clonotype was seen at least ten times. The V and J genes are TRBV24-1 and TRBJ2-7, with D unclear. V was shortened by 3 bases and J by 5 bases, with 10 bases between the two germline ends. Germline V gene lookup returns CDR1 KGHDR and CDR2 SFDVKD. The length of the CDR3 is 13 residues. The CDR3: CATSDRMGNEQYF. Here the CDR3 DNA reads TGTGCCACCAGTGATCGGATGGGTAACGAGCAGTACTTC.

This clonotype was seen only a few times. The genes are TRBV25-1 and TRBJ2-2; no definite D call. V was shortened by 1 base and J by 6 bases, with 12 bases between the two germline ends. This CDR3 spans 15 amino acids. Germline V gene data show CDR1 as MGHDK and CDR2 as SYGVNS. As DNA, the CDR3 is TGTGCCAGCAGTGAATCTTCCCCCCGGGCCGGGGAGCTGTTTTTT. Translation: CASSESSPRAGELFF.

This clonotype was observed at least ten times. The J gene is TRBJ2-4, the V gene TRBV20-1; tentatively, D is TRBD1 (5 bases). Trimming took off 1 base at V and 4 bases at J, with 14 bases between the two ends. This CDR3 has 15 amino acids. The germline V gene has CDR1 DFQATT and CDR2 SNEGSKA (reference sequence). The CDR3 sequence: CSARVKDTLKNIQYF. DNA of the CDR3: TGCAGTGCTAGAGTTAAGGACACCCTAAAAAACATTCAGTACTTC.

The chain joins TRBV12-3 or TRBV12-4 to TRBJ1-5; 9 nucleotides match TRBD1. The CDR3 loop spans 16 amino acids. The V and J ends lost 2 bases and 1 base, in that order; junction bases with no gene match: 3. For the CDR3, the DNA is TGTGCCAGCAGTTTAAGTGGACAGGGGAGCAATCAGCCCCAGCATTTT. Protein: CASSLSGQGSNQPQHF.

The genes are TRBV3-1 and TRBJ2-5; 7 bases are shared with TRBD2. The CDR3 loop spans 14 amino acids. The trim removed 3 bases at V and 4 bases at J, leaving 5 bases unmatched. The germline V gene encodes CDR1 LGHDT and CDR2 YNNKEL (reference sequence). The CDR3 nucleotides read TGTGCCAGCAGCCAGGGGGGGGACCCAGAGACCCAGTACTTC. As protein: CASSQGGDPETQYF.

This clonotype occurred many times. The gene calls are TRBV5-1 and TRBJ2-3; D not certain. Trimming cost V 3 bases and J 2 bases, with 13 bases left between them. CDR1 and CDR2 from the germline V gene are SGHRS and YFSETQ. This CDR3 comprises 15 residues. This chain's CDR3 is CASSSEGRSTDTQYF. The CDR3 coding sequence is TGCGCCAGCAGCTCCGAAGGCAGGTCCACAGATACGCAGTATTTT. Full variable domain (remainder filled in from reference TRBV5-1 and TRBJ2-3): KAGVTQTPRYLIKTRGQQVTLSCSPISGHRSVSWYQQTPGQGLQFLFEYFSETQRNKGNFPGRFSGRQFSNSRSEMNVSTLELGDSALYLCASSSEGRSTDTQYFGPGTRLTVL.

CDR3 sequence reads: CASSITGATTEAFF. DNA of the CDR3: TGTGCCAGTAGTATTACAGGGGCGACCACTGAAGCTTTCTTT. The chain recombines TRBV19 with TRBJ1-1; 7 nucleotides agree with TRBD1. After removal of 3 bases from V and 4 bases from J, the junction contained 5 bases not matched to a gene. Germline assignment: CDR1 LNHDA and CDR2 SQIVND (reference sequence). CDR3 length equals 14 residues.

This clonotype was counted many times. The chain combines TRBV28 with TRBJ1-1; D might be TRBD1 (6 bases). The V end lost 6 bases, the J end lost 5 bases, and 16 bases lay between the germline ends. The CDR3 is 14 residues long. The germline gives CDR1 MDHEN, CDR2 SYDVKM. CDR3 residues: CASSDRTGWTEAFF. For the CDR3, the DNA is TGTGCCAGCAGCGACAGGACGGGGTGGACTGAAGCTTTCTTT.

This clonotype has at least ten counts. The gene calls are TRBV12-3 or TRBV12-4 and TRBJ2-1, with D hard to call. CDR3 length: 13 amino acids. V gave up 1 base and J gave up 4 bases, with 5 bases separating them. Here the CDR3 reads CASSLVWYNEQFF. Written as DNA, the CDR3 is TGTGCCAGCAGTTTAGTCTGGTACAATGAGCAGTTCTTC.

The table lists this clonotype with many counts. This sequence joins TRBV12-3 or TRBV12-4 and TRBJ1-1; no reliable D call. This CDR3 contains 15 residues. The germline V and J ends were trimmed by 5 bases and 0 bases, with 13 bases remaining between them. CDR3 DNA: TGTGCCAGCAGTCCGATCCGGGTCTTGAACACTGAAGCTTTCTTT. Amino acids: CASSPIRVLNTEAFF.

This clonotype was seen a handful of times. V usage is TRBV12-3 or TRBV12-4 and J usage is TRBJ1-2, with 7 bases identical to TRBD1. This CDR3 comprises 14 residues. Germline trimming cut 2 bases from V and 2 bases from J; bases unmatched to any gene: 2. CDR3 bases: TGTGCCAGCAGTTTAAGAGGGGGCAACTATGGCTACACCTTC. Encoded protein: CASSLRGGNYGYTF.

The CDR3 loop reads CASSSGRAGRGSYEQYF. The CDR3 DNA reads as TGTGCCAGCAGCTCAGGGAGGGCAGGGAGAGGTTCCTACGAGCAGTACTTC. This sequence joins TRBV7-8 and TRBJ2-7, with TRBD2 identical over 7 bases. V trimming: 4 bases; J trimming: 1 base; junction bases outside the gene matches: 13. CDR3 length: 17 amino acids. Germline values: CDR1 SGHVS, CDR2 FQNEAQ.

This chain joins TRBV28 and TRBJ2-7, with 8 bases aligning to TRBD1. With 6 bases clipped from V and 2 bases from J, the junction kept 9 bases outside the gene matches. In germline, CDR1 is MDHEN, CDR2 SYDVKM. This CDR3 contains 15 residues. In DNA form, the CDR3 reads TGTGCCAGCAGGATTCGGACAGGGAGGACCTACGAGCAGTACTTC. Its protein is CASRIRTGRTYEQYF.